The table lists the clone carrying this T cell receptor (beta chain) with a count of one. Its antigen is not identified. The data originate from a study of cytomegalovirus exposure and HLA in healthy donors. Whole-study findings and limits: In vitro data verified a few CMV-associated chains as specific for CMV antigens.

A multiplex PCR was run with 60 Vbeta primers and 13 Jbeta primers. The protocol was immunoSEQ multiplex PCR, while the TCRdb copy is restricted to in-frame clones and leaves out a portion. The repertoire has some 100,000 clones, around 74% of them found once; the top ten carry roughly 15%. With 2 bases removed from V and 2 bases from J, the gap between germline ends came to 18 bases. CDR1 and CDR2 (germline): SGHVS, FNYEAQ. This CDR3 has 17 amino acids. Sequenced input: PBMCs. This sequence joins TRBV7-6 and TRBJ2-5; possible D gene TRBD1, 6 bases. This TCR derives from a male donor in good health and CMV-seropositive. This CDR3 is CASSLYPPAGQQETQYF. The CDR3, as DNA: TGTGCCAGCAGCTTATACCCCCCCGCAGGACAGCAAGAGACCCAGTACTTC.